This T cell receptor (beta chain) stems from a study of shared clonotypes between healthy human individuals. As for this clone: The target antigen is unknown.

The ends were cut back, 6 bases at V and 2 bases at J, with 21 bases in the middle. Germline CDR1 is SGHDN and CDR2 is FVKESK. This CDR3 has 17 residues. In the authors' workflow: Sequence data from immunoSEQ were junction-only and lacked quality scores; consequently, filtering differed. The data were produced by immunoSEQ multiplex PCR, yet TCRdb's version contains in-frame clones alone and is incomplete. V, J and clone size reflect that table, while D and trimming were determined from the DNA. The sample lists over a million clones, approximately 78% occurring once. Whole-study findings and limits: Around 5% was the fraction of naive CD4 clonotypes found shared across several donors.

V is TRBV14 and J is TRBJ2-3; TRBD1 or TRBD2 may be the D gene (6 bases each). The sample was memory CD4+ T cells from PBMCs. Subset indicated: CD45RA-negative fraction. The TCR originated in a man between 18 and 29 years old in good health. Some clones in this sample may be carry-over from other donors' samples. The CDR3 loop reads CASRKKMAGQITDTQYF. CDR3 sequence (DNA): TGTGCCAGCAGGAAAAAGATGGCGGGACAAATCACAGATACGCAGTATTTT.